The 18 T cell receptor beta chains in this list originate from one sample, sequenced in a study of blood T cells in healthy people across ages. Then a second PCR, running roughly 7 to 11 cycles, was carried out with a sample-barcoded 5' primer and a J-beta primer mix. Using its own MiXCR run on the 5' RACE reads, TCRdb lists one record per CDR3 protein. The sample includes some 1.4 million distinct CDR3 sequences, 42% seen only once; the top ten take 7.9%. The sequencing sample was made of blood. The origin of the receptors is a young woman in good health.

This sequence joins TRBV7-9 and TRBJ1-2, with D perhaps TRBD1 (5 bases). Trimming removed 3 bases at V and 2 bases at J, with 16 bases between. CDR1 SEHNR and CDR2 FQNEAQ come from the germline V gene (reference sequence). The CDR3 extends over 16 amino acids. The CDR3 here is CASSFSGGSLNYGYTF. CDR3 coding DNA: TGTGCCAGCAGCTTCTCCGGGGGAAGTCTCAACTATGGCTACACCTTC.

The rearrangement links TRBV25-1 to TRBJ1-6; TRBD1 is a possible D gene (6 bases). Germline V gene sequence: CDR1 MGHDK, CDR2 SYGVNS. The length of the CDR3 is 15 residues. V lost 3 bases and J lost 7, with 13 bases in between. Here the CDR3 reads CASSDDRSSNSPLHF. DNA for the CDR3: TGTGCCAGCAGTGATGACAGGTCCTCCAATTCACCCCTCCACTTT.

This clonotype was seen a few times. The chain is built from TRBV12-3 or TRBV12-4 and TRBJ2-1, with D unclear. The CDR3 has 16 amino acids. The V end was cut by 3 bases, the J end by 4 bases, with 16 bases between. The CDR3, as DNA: TGTGCCAGCAGTTTCGTCCGGCCCGTCTTGTACAATGAGCAGTTCTTC. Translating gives CASSFVRPVLYNEQFF.

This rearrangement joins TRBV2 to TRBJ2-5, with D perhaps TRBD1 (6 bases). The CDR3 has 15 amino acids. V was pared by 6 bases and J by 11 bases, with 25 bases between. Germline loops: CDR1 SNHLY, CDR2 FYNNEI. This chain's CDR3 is CASRSLRGPYNEQYF. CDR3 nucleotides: TGTGCCAGCAGGTCCCTCAGGGGCCCTTACAATGAGCAGTACTTC.

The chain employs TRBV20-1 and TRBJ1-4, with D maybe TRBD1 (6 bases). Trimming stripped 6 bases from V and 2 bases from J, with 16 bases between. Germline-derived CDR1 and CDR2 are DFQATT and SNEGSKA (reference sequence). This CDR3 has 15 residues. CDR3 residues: CSAPQGGITNEKLFF. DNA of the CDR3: TGCAGTGCACCTCAAGGGGGGATCACTAATGAAAAACTGTTTTTT.

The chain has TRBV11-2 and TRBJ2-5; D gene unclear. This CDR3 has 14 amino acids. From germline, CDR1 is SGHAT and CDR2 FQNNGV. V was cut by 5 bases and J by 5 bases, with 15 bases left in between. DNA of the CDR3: TGTGCCAGCAGCCCCCCCCCAGTGGGGGAGACCCAGTACTTC. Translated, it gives CASSPPPVGETQYF.

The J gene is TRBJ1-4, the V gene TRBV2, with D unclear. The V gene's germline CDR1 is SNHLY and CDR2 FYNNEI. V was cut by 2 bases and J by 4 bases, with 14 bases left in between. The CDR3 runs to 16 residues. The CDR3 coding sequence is TGTGCCAGCAGTGAACGGCAGGCCTACCTTAATGAAAAACTGTTTTTT. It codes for CASSERQAYLNEKLFF. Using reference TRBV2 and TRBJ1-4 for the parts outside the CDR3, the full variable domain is EPEVTQTPSHQVTQMGQEVILRCVPISNHLYFYWYRQILGQKVEFLVSFYNNEISEKSEIFDDQFSVERPDGSNFTLKIRSTKLEDSAMYFCASSERQAYLNEKLFFGSGTQLSVL.

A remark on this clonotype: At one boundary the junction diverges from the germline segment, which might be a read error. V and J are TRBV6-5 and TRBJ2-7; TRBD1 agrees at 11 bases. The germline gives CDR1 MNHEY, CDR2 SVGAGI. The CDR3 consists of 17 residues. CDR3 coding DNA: TGTGCCGGCAGTTACGGCTGGACAGGGGGCATGGACTACGAGCAGTACTTC. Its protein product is CAGSYGWTGGMDYEQYF.

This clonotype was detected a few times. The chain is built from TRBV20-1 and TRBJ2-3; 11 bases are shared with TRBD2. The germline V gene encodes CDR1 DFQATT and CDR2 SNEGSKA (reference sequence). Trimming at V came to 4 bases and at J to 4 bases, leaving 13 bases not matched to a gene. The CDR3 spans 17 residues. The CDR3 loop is CSATAPRTSGRSDTQYF. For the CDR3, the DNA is TGCAGTGCTACCGCCCCACGCACTAGCGGGAGATCAGATACGCAGTATTTT.

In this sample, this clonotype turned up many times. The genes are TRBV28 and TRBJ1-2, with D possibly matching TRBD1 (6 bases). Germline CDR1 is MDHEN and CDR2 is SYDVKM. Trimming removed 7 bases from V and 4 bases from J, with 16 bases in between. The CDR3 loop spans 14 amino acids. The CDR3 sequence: CASKLGDKSYGYTF. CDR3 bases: TGTGCCAGCAAGCTCGGGGACAAGTCCTATGGCTACACCTTC.

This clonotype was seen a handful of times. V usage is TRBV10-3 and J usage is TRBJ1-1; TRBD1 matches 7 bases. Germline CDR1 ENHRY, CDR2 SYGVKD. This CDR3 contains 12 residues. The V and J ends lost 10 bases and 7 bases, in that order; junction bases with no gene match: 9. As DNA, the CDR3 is TGTGCCACATTGACAGGGATGGGTGAAGCTTTCTTT. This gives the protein CATLTGMGEAFF.

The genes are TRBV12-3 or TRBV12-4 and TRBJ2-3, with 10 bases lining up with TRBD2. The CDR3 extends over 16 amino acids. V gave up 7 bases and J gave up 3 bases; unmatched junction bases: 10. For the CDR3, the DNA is TGTGCCAGCACCGACGCTAGCGGGAGTTTGACAGATACGCAGTATTTT. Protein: CASTDASGSLTDTQYF.

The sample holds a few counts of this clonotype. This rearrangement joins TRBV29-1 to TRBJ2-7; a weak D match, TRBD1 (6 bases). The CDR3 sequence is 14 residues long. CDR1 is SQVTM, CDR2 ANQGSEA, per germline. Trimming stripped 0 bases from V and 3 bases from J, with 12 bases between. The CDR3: CSVEDAGARYEQYF. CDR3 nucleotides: TGCAGCGTTGAAGACGCAGGGGCGCGCTACGAGCAGTACTTC.

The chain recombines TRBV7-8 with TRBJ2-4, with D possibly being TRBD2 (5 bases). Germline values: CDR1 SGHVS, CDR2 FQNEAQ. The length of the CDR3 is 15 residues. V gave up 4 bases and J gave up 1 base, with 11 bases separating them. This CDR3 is CASSSGPGAKNIQYF. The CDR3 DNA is TGTGCCAGCAGCTCCGGCCCGGGGGCCAAAAACATTCAGTACTTC. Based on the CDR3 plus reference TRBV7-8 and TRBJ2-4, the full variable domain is GAGVSQSPRYKVAKRGQDVALRCDPISGHVSLFWYQQALGQGPEFLTYFQNEAQLDKSGLPSDRFFAERPEGSVSTLKIQRTQQEDSAVYLCASSSGPGAKNIQYFGAGTRLSVL.

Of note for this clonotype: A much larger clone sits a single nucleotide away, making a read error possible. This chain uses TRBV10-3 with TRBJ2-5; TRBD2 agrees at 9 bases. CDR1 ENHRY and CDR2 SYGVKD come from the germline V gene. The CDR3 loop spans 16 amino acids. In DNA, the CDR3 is TGTGCCATCAGTGAGTCGGCTAGCGGGACACAAGAGGCCCAGTACTTC. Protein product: CAISESASGTQEAQYF.

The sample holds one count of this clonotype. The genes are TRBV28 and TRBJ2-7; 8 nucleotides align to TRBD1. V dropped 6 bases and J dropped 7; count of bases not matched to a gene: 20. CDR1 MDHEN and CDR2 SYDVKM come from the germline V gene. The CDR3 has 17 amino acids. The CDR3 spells CASSDLPGTGGYNEQYF. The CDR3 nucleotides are TGTGCCAGCAGCGACCTACCCGGGACAGGAGGTTACAATGAGCAGTACTTC.

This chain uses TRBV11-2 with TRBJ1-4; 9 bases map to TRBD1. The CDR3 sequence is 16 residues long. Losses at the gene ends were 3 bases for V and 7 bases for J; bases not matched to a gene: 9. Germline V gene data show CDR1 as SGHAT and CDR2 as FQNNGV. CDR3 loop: CASSFTQGAGSEKLFF. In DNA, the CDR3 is TGTGCCAGCAGCTTCACACAGGGGGCTGGTAGTGAAAAACTGTTTTTT.

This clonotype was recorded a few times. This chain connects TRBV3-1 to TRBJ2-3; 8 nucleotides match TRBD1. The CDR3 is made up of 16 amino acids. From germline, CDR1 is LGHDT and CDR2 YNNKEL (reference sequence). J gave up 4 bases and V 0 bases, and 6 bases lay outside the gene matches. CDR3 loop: CASSQDSGGAADTQYF. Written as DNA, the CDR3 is TGTGCCAGCAGCCAAGATTCAGGGGGCGCGGCAGATACGCAGTATTTT.